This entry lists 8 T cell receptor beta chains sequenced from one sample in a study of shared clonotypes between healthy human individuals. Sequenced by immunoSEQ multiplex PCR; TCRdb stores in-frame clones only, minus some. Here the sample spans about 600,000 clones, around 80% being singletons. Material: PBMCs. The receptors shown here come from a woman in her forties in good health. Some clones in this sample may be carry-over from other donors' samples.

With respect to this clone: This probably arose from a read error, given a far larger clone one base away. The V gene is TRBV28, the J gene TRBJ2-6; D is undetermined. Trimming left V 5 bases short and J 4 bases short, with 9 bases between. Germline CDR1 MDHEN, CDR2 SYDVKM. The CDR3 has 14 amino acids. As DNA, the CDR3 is TGTGCCAGCAGTCCTCTCCGAGGGGCCAACGTCCTGACTTTC. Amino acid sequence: CASSPLRGANVLTF.

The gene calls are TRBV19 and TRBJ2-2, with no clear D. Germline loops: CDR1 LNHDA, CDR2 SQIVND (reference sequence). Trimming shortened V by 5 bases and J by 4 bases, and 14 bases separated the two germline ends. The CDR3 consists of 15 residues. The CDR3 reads CASSAAPRGTGELFF. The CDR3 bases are TGTGCCAGTAGTGCGGCGCCTCGAGGCACCGGGGAGCTGTTTTTT.

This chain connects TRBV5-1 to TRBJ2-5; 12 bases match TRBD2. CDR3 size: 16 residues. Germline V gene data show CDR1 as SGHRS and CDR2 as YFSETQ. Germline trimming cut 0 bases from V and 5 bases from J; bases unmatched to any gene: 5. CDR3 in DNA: TGCGCCAGCAGCTTGGATCCTAGCGGGAGGGAGGAGACCCAGTACTTC. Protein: CASSLDPSGREETQYF.

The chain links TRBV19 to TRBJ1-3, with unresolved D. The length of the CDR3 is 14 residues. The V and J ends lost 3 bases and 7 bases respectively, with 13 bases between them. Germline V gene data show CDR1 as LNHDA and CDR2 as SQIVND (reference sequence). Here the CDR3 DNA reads TGTGCCAGTAGTATTGAGACGACGGCCAACACCATATATTTT. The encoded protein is CASSIETTANTIYF. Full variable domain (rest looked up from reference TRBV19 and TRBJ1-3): DGGITQSPKYLFRKEGQNVTLSCEQNLNHDAMYWYRQDPGQGLRLIYYSQIVNDFQKGDIAEGYSVSREKKESFPLTVTSAQKNPTAFYLCASSIETTANTIYFGEGSWLTVV.

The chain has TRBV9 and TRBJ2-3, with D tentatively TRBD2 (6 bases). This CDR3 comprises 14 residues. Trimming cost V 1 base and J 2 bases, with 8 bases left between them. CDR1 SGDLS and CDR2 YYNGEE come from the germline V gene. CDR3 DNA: TGTGCCAGCAGCGTAACGGGACTCACAGATACGCAGTATTTT. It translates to CASSVTGLTDTQYF.

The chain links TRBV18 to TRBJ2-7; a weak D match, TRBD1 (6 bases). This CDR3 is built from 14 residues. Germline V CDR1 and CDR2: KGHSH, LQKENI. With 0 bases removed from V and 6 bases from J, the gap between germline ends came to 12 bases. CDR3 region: CASSPPNRVGEQYF. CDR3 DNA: TGTGCCAGCTCACCACCTAACAGGGTTGGCGAGCAGTACTTC.

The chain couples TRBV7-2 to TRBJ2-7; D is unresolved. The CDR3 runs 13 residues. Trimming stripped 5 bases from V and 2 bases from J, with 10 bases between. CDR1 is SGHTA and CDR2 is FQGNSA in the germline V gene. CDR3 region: CASSPVRAYEQYF. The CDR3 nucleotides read TGTGCCAGCAGCCCCGTTCGGGCCTACGAGCAGTACTTC.

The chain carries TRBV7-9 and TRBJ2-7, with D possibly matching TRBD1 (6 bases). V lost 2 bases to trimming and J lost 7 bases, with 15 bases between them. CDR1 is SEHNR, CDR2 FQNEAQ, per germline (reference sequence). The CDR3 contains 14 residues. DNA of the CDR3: TGTGCCAGCAGCTTAAACGCCAGGGGTGGGGAGCAGTACTTC. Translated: CASSLNARGGEQYF.